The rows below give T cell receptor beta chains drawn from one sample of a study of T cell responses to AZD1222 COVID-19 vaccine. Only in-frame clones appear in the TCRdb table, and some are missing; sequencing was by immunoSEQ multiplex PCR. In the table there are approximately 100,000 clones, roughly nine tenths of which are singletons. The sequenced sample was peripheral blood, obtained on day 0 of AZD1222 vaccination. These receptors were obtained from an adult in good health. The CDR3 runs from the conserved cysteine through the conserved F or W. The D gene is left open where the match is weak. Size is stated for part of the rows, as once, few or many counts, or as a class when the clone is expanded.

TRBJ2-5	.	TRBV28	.	CASTLAGALQETQYF	TGTGCCAGCACCTTGGCGGGGGCCCTTCAAGAGACCCAGTACTTC
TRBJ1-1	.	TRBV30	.	CAWRGIPGDENTEAFF	TGTGCCTGGAGGGGAATTCCAGGGGATGAGAACACTGAAGCTTTCTTT
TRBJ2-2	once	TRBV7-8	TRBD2	CASSLGSGRMSGELFF	TGTGCCAGCAGCTTAGGCTCCGGGAGGATGTCCGGGGAGCTGTTTTTT
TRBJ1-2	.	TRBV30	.	CAWTQRTNYGYTF	TGTGCCTGGACCCAGCGAACTAACTATGGCTACACCTTC
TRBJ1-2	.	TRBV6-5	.	CASQNDPYGYTF	TGTGCCAGCCAGAATGATCCCTATGGCTACACCTTC
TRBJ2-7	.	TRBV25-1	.	CASSTYYEQYF	TGTGCCAGCAGTACTTACTACGAGCAGTACTTC
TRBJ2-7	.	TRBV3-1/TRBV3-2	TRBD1	CASSPPGTGSYEQYF	TGTGCCAGCAGCCCCCCCGGGACAGGATCCTACGAGCAGTACTTC
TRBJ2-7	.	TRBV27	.	CASSPYPDSSYEQYF	TGTGCCAGCAGTCCTTACCCGGACAGCTCCTACGAGCAGTACTTC
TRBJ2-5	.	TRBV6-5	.	CASSYSIKGRETQYF	TGTGCCAGCAGTTACTCGATAAAGGGGAGGGAGACCCAGTACTTC
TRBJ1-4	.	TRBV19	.	CASSNRYEKLFF	TGTGCCAGTAGTAATCGGTATGAAAAACTGTTTTTT
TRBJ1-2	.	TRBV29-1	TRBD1	CSVDKGQGGFYGYTF	TGCAGCGTTGATAAGGGACAGGGGGGATTCTATGGCTACACCTTC
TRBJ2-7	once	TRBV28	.	CASTDPGRIYEQYF	TGTGCCAGCACCGACCCCGGACGGATCTACGAGCAGTACTTC
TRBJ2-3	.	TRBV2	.	CASSAGSTDTQYF	TGTGCCAGCAGCGCGGGGTCCACAGATACGCAGTATTTT
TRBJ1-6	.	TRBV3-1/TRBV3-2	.	CASSQDFTSPLHF	TGTGCCAGCAGCCAAGATTTCACTTCACCCCTCCACTTT
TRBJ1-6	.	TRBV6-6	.	CASTVDSYNSPLHF	TGTGCCAGCACAGTCGACTCCTATAATTCACCCCTCCACTTT
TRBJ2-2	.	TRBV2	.	CASSGGLLNTGELFF	TGTGCCAGCAGTGGGGGACTCTTGAACACCGGGGAGCTGTTTTTT
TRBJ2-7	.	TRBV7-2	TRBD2	CASSPQRGPYEQYF	TGTGCCAGCAGCCCTCAGCGGGGGCCCTACGAGCAGTACTTC
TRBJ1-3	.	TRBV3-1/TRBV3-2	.	CASSQEGPNTIYF	TGTGCCAGCAGCCAAGAGGGACCTAACACCATATATTTT
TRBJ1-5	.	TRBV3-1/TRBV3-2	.	CASSPSRGGNQPQHF	TGTGCCAGCAGCCCCTCTCGGGGAGGCAATCAGCCCCAGCATTTT
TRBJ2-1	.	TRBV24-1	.	CATSGAGGNNEQFF	TGTGCCACCAGTGGAGCTGGAGGAAACAATGAGCAGTTCTTC
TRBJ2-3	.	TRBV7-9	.	CASSYTPRDTQYF	TGTGCCAGCAGTTACACTCCCCGGGATACGCAGTATTTT
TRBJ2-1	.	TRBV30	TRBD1	CAWDRQGAWNEQFF	TGTGCCTGGGACCGACAGGGGGCCTGGAATGAGCAGTTCTTC
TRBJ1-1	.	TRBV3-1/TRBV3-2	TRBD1	CASSQEDRGIEAFF	TGTGCCAGCAGCCAAGAAGACAGGGGGATTGAAGCTTTCTTT
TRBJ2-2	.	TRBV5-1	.	CASSLLGDAIGGELFF	TGCGCCAGCAGCTTGTTGGGGGATGCGATCGGCGGGGAGCTGTTTTTT
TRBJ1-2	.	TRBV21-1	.	CASSKRQAPADYGYTF	TGTGCCAGCAGCAAGCGACAGGCCCCTGCTGACTATGGCTACACCTTC
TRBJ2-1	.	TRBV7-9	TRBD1	CASSLGQGGDEQFF	TGTGCCAGCAGTTTGGGACAGGGGGGCGATGAGCAGTTCTTC
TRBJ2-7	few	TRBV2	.	CASRRQGGTYEQYF	TGTGCCAGCAGACGACAGGGAGGGACCTACGAGCAGTACTTC
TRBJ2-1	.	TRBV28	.	CASSPPLGIVNNEQFF	TGTGCCAGCAGCCCCCCCTTGGGGATCGTAAACAATGAGCAGTTCTTC
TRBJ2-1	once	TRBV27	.	CASSFSAGAIKNNEQFF	TGTGCCAGCAGTTTTTCTGCGGGCGCCATAAAGAACAATGAGCAGTTCTTC
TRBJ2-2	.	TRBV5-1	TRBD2	CASSLAPSGNTGELFF	TGCGCCAGCAGCTTGGCGCCTAGCGGGAACACCGGGGAGCTGTTTTTT
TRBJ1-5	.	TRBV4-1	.	CASSQVTGNQPQHF	TGCGCCAGCAGCCAAGTGACAGGTAATCAGCCCCAGCATTTT
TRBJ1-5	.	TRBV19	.	CASSSGIGNQPQHF	TGTGCCAGTAGTTCGGGGATTGGCAATCAGCCCCAGCATTTT
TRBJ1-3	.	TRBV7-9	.	CASSEGTIGNTIYF	TGTGCCAGCAGCGAGGGTACAATAGGAAACACCATATATTTT
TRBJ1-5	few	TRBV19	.	CASTEPADGNQPQHF	TGTGCCAGTACCGAACCCGCGGACGGGAATCAGCCCCAGCATTTT
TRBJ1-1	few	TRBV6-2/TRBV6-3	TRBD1	CASSRFGTGGGGTEAFF	TGTGCCAGCAGTAGGTTTGGGACAGGGGGCGGCGGCACTGAAGCTTTCTTT
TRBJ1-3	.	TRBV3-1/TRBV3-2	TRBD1	CASSQDWRWTGGRGNTIYF	TGTGCCAGCAGCCAAGATTGGCGATGGACAGGGGGCAGAGGAAACACCATATATTTT
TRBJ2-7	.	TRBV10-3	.	CAISESGPRYF	TGTGCCATCAGTGAGTCAGGACCGAGGTACTTC
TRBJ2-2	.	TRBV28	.	CASSSGSRGELFF	TGTGCCAGCAGTTCCGGGTCCCGGGGGGAGCTGTTTTTT
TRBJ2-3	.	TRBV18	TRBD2	CASSRSGGATDTQYF	TGTGCCAGCTCAAGAAGCGGGGGGGCTACAGATACGCAGTATTTT
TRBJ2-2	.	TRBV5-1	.	CASSPQGSGELFF	TGCGCCAGCAGCCCACAGGGATCAGGGGAGCTGTTTTTT
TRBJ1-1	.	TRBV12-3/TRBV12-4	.	CASSSGQYTEAFF	TGTGCCAGCAGTTCCGGACAGTACACTGAAGCTTTCTTT
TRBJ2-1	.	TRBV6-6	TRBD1	CASSRTGGWNEQFF	TGTGCCAGCAGCCGGACAGGGGGCTGGAATGAGCAGTTCTTC
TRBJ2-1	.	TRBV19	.	CASSIGLREQFF	TGTGCCAGTAGTATTGGCCTAAGGGAGCAGTTCTTC